Below, 21 T cell receptor beta chains from the same sample are listed, as sequenced in a study of T cells in women clearing cervical HPV infection. The assay was immunoSEQ multiplex PCR, and TCRdb's table has in-frame clones only and misses some. The sample shows 40,000 to 55,000 clones, and 0.98% sits with its ten largest clones. Sequenced input: blood buffy coat. These receptors came from a woman between 18 and 70 years old with a cervical HPV16 infection that either progressed to CIN3+ or cleared (not recorded which).

About this clone: The read terminates 3 residues ahead of where the CDR3 ends, so the germline J gene completes it. V usage is TRBV10-1 and J usage is TRBJ2-5, with a weak D call TRBD1 (6 bases). V was trimmed by 6 bases and J by 2 bases, leaving 16 bases between them. The CDR3 has 15 residues. Per germline, CDR1 WNHNN and CDR2 SYGVQD (reference sequence). CDR3 sequence: CASSSGQSGQETQYF. The covered CDR3 bases are TGCGCCAGCAGCTCCGGACAGTCGGGACAAGAGACC.

A remark on this clone: The read terminates 3 residues before the CDR3 end, so the remaining end is supplied by the germline J gene. This rearrangement joins TRBV20-1 to TRBJ1-5, with 7 bases matching TRBD1. The CDR3 is made up of 13 amino acids. Germline CDR1 is DFQATT and CDR2 is SNEGSKA (reference sequence). The CDR3 DNA, read in part, is TGCAGCGCTCGCGAGACAGGGAACCAGCCC. It yields the protein CSARETGNQP. In full, the CDR3 reads CSARETGNQPQHF.

A note on this clone: Read data end 3 residues before the CDR3 end; the end is taken from the germline J gene. The chain couples TRBV30 to TRBJ1-2, with 10 bases that match TRBD1. In germline, CDR1 is GTSNPN, CDR2 SVGIG (reference sequence). The CDR3 is made up of 13 amino acids. The covered CDR3 bases are TGTGCCTGGGGGGGACAGGGGCGCTTCGGC. Translation gives CAWGGQGRFG. The CDR3 as a whole reads CAWGGQGRFGYTF.

As regards this clone: The read ends 3 residues shy of where the CDR3 ends; the end is completed using the germline J gene. This rearrangement joins TRBV20-1 to TRBJ2-2; D is perhaps TRBD2 (5 bases). The CDR3 has 15 residues. V was trimmed by 2 bases and J by 7 bases, leaving 17 bases between them. Germline CDR1 DFQATT, CDR2 SNEGSKA (reference sequence). The CDR3 sequence: CSARLAGLDDGELFF. The DNA read from the CDR3 is TGCAGTGCTAGACTAGCCGGACTTGATGACGGGGAG.

Remarks on this clone: The missing CDR3 end, 3 residues past where the read stops, is filled in from the germline J gene. The chain is built from TRBV19 and TRBJ1-2; possible D gene TRBD1, 6 bases. The CDR3 runs 11 residues. Trimming removed 7 bases at V and 5 bases at J, with 8 bases between. CDR1 and CDR2 from the germline V gene are LNHDA and SQIVND (reference sequence). The CDR3 spells CASKQGYGYTF. The DNA read from the CDR3 is TGTGCCAGTAAACAGGGTTATGGC.

Worth noting for this clone: The read is 3 residues too short to cover the CDR3 end, so that end is filled in from the germline J gene. V and J are TRBV28 and TRBJ2-7, with 7 positions matching TRBD1. V shed 7 bases, J shed 3 bases, and the junction held 12 bases outside the gene matches. The CDR3 is 15 amino acids. Per germline, CDR1 MDHEN and CDR2 SYDVKM. The CDR3: CASKDYRQGGYEQYF. The CDR3 DNA, read in part, is TGTGCCAGCAAAGACTACCGACAGGGTGGCTACGAG.

About this clone itself: From the germline J gene comes the end of the CDR3, since the read stops 3 residues before it. The chain carries TRBV20-1 and TRBJ2-3; the match to TRBD2 covers 9 bases. The V gene end was trimmed by 2 bases and the J gene end by 8 bases; junction bases not matched to a gene: 14. The CDR3 is 16 amino acids. CDR1 DFQATT and CDR2 SNEGSKA come from the germline V gene (reference sequence). CDR3: CSARQPGLAYPPTQYF. Partial CDR3 DNA: TGCAGTGCTAGACAACCGGGACTAGCCTACCCTCCTACG.

Of note for this clone: The CDR3 end falls 3 residues outside the read, so it is completed with the germline J gene. The rearrangement joins TRBV7-9 to TRBJ2-3, with D perhaps matching TRBD2 (6 bases). Trimming cost V 5 bases and J 1 base, with 13 bases left between them. The CDR3 runs to 15 residues. Germline CDR1 and CDR2: SEHNR and FQNEAQ (reference sequence). The CDR3 sequence: CASSLGGVGTDTQYF. CDR3 DNA, as far as it was read: TGTGCCAGCAGCCTAGGAGGGGTTGGCACAGATACG.

A word on this clone: The CDR3 end falls 3 residues outside the read, so it is completed with the germline J gene. The chain couples TRBV18 to TRBJ1-5; D is unclear. The germline gives CDR1 KGHSH, CDR2 LQKENI. The CDR3 contains 15 residues. V was shortened by 4 bases and J by 8 bases, with 18 bases between the two germline ends. The sequenced part of the CDR3 DNA is TGTGCCAGCTCACTCAACTCGGGTGCCGATAAGCCC. Translated: CASSLNSGADKP. The full CDR3 is CASSLNSGADKPQHF.

About this clone itself: The CDR3 is cut off 3 residues early in the read; its end comes from the germline J gene. The rearrangement links TRBV9 to TRBJ1-2; 7 positions agree with TRBD1. J lost 7 bases, V lost 3 bases, and 12 bases had no gene match. The CDR3 runs 15 residues. Germline loops: CDR1 SGDLS, CDR2 YYNGEE. CDR3 bases read: TGTGCCAGCAGCGGACAGACAGGGAGATTAGGTGGC. It encodes CASSGQTGRLGG. The whole CDR3 region reads CASSGQTGRLGGYTF.

Worth noting for this clone: Read sequence stops 3 residues before the CDR3 end, and the germline J gene provides the missing end. The V call is TRBV6-7, the J call TRBJ1-1; tentatively, D is TRBD1 (6 bases). TRBV6-7 carries the ORF label, with uncertain function. CDR3 size: 13 residues. V gave up 11 bases and J gave up 0 bases, with 13 bases separating them. CDR3 sequence reads: CALQEGVNTEAFF. CDR3 bases read: TGTGCCCTTCAAGAGGGGGTGAACACTGAA.

Concerning this clone itself: The CDR3 end is not reached by the read, which stops 3 residues before it; the germline J gene fills it in. The chain employs TRBV10-3 and TRBJ2-7; perhaps TRBD2 as D (6 bases). Germline loops: CDR1 ENHRY, CDR2 SYGVKD. With 8 bases removed from V and 1 base from J, the gap between germline ends came to 9 bases. CDR3 length equals 12 residues. CDR3: CAIGGSSYEQYF. CDR3 DNA (partial): TGTGCCATCGGGGGGTCGTCCTACGAG.

On this clone itself: The CDR3 goes on 3 residues after the read ends, and that part is filled in from the germline J gene. The chain recombines TRBV4-2 with TRBJ2-7; 8 bases are a match to TRBD2. This CDR3 has 16 amino acids. The V gene's germline CDR1 is LGHNA and CDR2 YNFKEQ. V was clipped by 3 bases and J by 0 bases; unmatched bases: 7. CDR3 residues: CASSQLLAVSSYEQYF. The part of the CDR3 DNA that was read is TGTGCCAGCAGCCAGTTACTAGCGGTAAGCTCCTACGAG.

On this clone itself: The read gets to within 3 residues of the CDR3 end, and the germline J gene fills in the rest. This chain uses TRBV7-9 with TRBJ1-1; D is ambiguous. The germline V gene encodes CDR1 SEHNR and CDR2 FQNEAQ (reference sequence). CDR3 size: 13 residues. Trimming removed 7 bases from V and 0 bases from J, with 9 bases in between. CDR3 DNA (partial): TGTGCCAGCACCCTAGACTTGAACACTGAA. It translates to CASTLDLNTE. The whole CDR3 region reads CASTLDLNTEAFF.

For this clone: The read ends 3 residues shy of where the CDR3 ends; the end is completed using the germline J gene. The genes are TRBV20-1 and TRBJ1-4; TRBD1 is a possible D gene (5 bases). Germline V gene data show CDR1 as DFQATT and CDR2 as SNEGSKA (reference sequence). There are 13 residues in the CDR3. Incomplete CDR3 DNA: TGCAGTGCTATCGAGGGCAGGGCCAACGTA. Translated: CSAIEGRANV. The CDR3 reads in full as CSAIEGRANVLFF.

With regard to this clone: The observed sequence ends 3 residues before the CDR3 terminus, with the missing tail filled in from the germline J gene. The chain carries TRBV19 and TRBJ2-7; D unclear. Germline-derived CDR1 and CDR2 are LNHDA and SQIVND (reference sequence). The V end was cut by 5 bases, the J end by 3 bases, with 5 bases between. This CDR3 has 11 amino acids. CDR3 DNA, as far as it was read: TGTGCCAGTAGTTCAGGCTACGAG. It translates to CASSSGYE. The complete CDR3 sequence is CASSSGYEQYF.

As to this clone: Read sequence stops 3 residues before the CDR3 end, and the germline J gene provides the missing end. This chain links TRBV7-9 with TRBJ2-7, with unresolved D. Trimming removed 5 bases at V and 5 bases at J, with 13 bases between. The CDR3 runs to 13 residues. Germline assignment: CDR1 SEHNR and CDR2 FQNEAQ (reference sequence). The CDR3 bases that were read are TGTGCCAGCAGCCTCTTCTCGTCTAACGAG. It yields the protein CASSLFSSNE. The full-length CDR3 reads as CASSLFSSNEQYF.

Note on this clone: The read gets to within 3 residues of the CDR3 end, and the germline J gene fills in the rest. The genes are TRBV4-1 and TRBJ2-7; D possibly uses TRBD1 or TRBD2 (5 bases each). CDR1 and CDR2 (germline): MGHRA, YSYEKL. The germline V and J ends were trimmed by 4 bases and 5 bases, with 15 bases remaining between them. The CDR3 loop spans 14 amino acids. CDR3 DNA (partial): TGCGCCAGCAGCCCCCTAGAGGGGATTAACGAG. This translates into CASSPLEGINE. The whole CDR3 sequence reads CASSPLEGINEQYF.

In the case of this clone: Sequencing ends 3 residues short of the CDR3 end; the germline J gene provides the rest. The chain employs TRBV5-4 and TRBJ2-5; 10 positions match TRBD2. V shed 4 bases, J shed 3 bases, and the junction held 3 bases outside the gene matches. Germline CDR1 SGHNT, CDR2 YYREEE (reference sequence). This CDR3 region has 14 residues. The part of the CDR3 DNA that was read is TGTGCCAGCAGCAGCGGGGGGGATAAAGAGACC. This translates into CASSSGGDKET. The whole CDR3 protein reads CASSSGGDKETQYF. The entire variable domain, with the rest obtained from reference TRBV5-4 and TRBJ2-5, is as follows: ETGVTQSPTHLIKTRGQQVTLRCSSQSGHNTVSWYQQALGQGPQFIFQYYREEENGRGNFPPRFSGLQFPNYSSELNVNALELDDSALYLCASSSGGDKETQYFGPGTRLLVL.

Points on this clone: Read data end 3 residues before the CDR3 end; the end is taken from the germline J gene. The chain is built from TRBV7-6 and TRBJ1-2; 7 bases are shared with TRBD1. Per the germline V gene, CDR1 is SGHVS and CDR2 is FNYEAQ. This CDR3 has 13 amino acids. CDR3 sequence: CASSPDRVHDYTF. The covered CDR3 bases are TGTGCCAGCAGCCCCGACAGGGTCCACGAC. The full variable domain, completed using reference TRBV7-6 and TRBJ1-2, is GAGVSQSPRYKVTKRGQDVALRCDPISGHVSLYWYRQALGQGPEFLTYFNYEAQQDKSGLPNDRFSAERPEGSISTLTIQRTEQRDSAMYRCASSPDRVHDYTFGSGTRLTVV.

On this clone itself: The read terminates 3 residues before the CDR3 end, so the remaining end is supplied by the germline J gene. The chain uses TRBV7-1 and TRBJ2-5; 8 nucleotides agree with TRBD2. TRBV7-1 is designated an ORF whose function remains uncertain. The CDR3 spans 22 residues. V lost 3 bases to trimming and J lost 0 bases; unmatched junction nucleotides: 24. CDR3 DNA (partial): TGTGCCAGCAGCTCCCCAGGGGCGGGGGGTCTATCCTCGACCCTCCACCAAGAGACC. Translation: CASSSPGAGGLSSTLHQET. The whole CDR3 sequence reads CASSSPGAGGLSSTLHQETQYF.